This TCR beta chain comes out of a study of neurological immune-mediated disorders. Trimming removed 5 bases at V and 0 bases at J, with 8 bases between. The germline CDR1 and CDR2 sequences are SGHRS and YFSETQ. The length of the CDR3 is 13 residues. TCRdb passed the 5' RACE reads through MiXCR, listing each CDR3 protein once. In the table there are about 38,000 distinct CDR3 sequences, roughly 11% of which are singletons. This clonotype was recorded many times. The sequence was collected from a woman in her 30s with HTLV-1-associated myelopathy (HAM/TSP). The chain has TRBV5-1 and TRBJ1-1; no clear D gene. The sample was CD4+ T cells from blood. CDR3: CASSAGLNTEAFF. CDR3 bases: TGCGCCAGCAGTGCGGGTTTGAACACTGAAGCTTTCTTT. The full variable domain, in which reference TRBV5-1 and TRBJ1-1 provide the parts outside the CDR3, is KAGVTQTPRYLIKTRGQQVTLSCSPISGHRSVSWYQQTPGQGLQFLFEYFSETQRNKGNFPGRFSGRQFSNSRSEMNVSTLELGDSALYLCASSAGLNTEAFFGQGTRLTVV.